The clone carrying this TCR beta chain was observed many times. Its antigen is not identified. This record comes from a study of blood T cells in healthy people across ages. Study-wide findings and caveats: Roughly linearly, TCR beta diversity per million T cells fell as age increased. More naive CD4+ cells and higher diversity were found in long-lived than in aged donors.

Samples each had at least 5 micrograms of total RNA extracted. Combining a sample-barcoded 5' primer with a J-beta primer mix, a second PCR ran for about 7 to 12 cycles. Each CDR3 protein is one row after TCRdb ran MiXCR on the 5' RACE reads. The sample records about 1.6 million distinct CDR3 sequences, almost 35% being singletons. The clonotype originates from a woman under 40 in good health. Material for sequencing was blood.

The CDR3 protein is CASSPSGRIHQPQHF. In DNA form, the CDR3 reads TGTGCCAGCAGCCCTTCCGGACGGATCCATCAGCCCCAGCATTTT. The rearrangement links TRBV4-2 to TRBJ1-5; D not certain. The CDR3 consists of 15 residues. Germline V CDR1 and CDR2: LGHNA, YNFKEQ. With 4 bases removed from V and 5 bases from J, the gap between germline ends came to 15 bases.